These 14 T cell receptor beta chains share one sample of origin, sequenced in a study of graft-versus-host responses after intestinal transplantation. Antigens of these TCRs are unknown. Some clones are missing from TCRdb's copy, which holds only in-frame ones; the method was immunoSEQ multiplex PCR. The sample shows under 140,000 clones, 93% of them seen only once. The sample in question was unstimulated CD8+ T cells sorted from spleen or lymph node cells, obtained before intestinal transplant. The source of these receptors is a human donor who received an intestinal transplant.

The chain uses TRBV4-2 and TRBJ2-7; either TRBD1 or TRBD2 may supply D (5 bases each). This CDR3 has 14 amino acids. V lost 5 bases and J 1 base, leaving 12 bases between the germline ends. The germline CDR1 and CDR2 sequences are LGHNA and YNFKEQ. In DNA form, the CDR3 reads TGTGCCAGCAGCGCTCGGGACCTTTCCTACGAGCAGTACTTC. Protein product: CASSARDLSYEQYF.

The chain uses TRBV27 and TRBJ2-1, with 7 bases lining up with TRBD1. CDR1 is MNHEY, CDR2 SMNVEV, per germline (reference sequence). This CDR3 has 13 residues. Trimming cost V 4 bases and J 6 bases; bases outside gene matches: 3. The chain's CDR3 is CASSWDRGNEQFF. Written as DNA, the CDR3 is TGTGCCAGCAGTTGGGACAGAGGCAATGAGCAGTTCTTC.

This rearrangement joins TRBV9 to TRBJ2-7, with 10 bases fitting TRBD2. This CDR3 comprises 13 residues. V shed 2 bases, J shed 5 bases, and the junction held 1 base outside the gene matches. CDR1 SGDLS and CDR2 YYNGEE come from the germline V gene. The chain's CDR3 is CASSVGTSDEQYF. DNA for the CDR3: TGTGCCAGCAGCGTTGGGACTAGCGACGAGCAGTACTTC.

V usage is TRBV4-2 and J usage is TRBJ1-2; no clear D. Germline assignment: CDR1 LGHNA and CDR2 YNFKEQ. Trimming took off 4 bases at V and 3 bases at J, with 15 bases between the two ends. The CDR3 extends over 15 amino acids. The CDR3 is CASSPSRGSHYGYTF. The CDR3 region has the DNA TGTGCCAGCAGCCCCTCCCGAGGCAGCCACTATGGCTACACCTTC.

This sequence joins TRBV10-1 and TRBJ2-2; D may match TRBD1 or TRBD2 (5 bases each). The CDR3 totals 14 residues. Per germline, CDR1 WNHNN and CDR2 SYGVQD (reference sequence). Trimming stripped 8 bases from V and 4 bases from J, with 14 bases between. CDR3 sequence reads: CASGTGRSTGELFF. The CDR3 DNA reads TGCGCCAGCGGTACGGGGCGTAGCACCGGGGAGCTGTTTTTT.

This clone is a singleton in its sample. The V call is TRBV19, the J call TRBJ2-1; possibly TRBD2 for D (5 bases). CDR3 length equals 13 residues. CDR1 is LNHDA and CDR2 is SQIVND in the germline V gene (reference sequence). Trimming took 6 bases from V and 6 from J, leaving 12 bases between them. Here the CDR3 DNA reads TGTGCCAGTAGCCCAGCCCGGGGCAATGAGCAGTTCTTC. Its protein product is CASSPARGNEQFF.

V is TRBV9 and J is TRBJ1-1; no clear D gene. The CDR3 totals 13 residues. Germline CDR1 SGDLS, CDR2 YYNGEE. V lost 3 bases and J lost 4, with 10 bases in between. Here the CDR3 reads CASSEFLATEAFF. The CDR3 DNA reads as TGTGCCAGCAGCGAGTTTTTGGCCACTGAAGCTTTCTTT.

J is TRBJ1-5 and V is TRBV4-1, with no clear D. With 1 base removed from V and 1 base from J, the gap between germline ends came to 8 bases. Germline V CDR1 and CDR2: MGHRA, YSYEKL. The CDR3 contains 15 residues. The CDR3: CASSQVDDSNQPQHF. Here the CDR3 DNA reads TGCGCCAGCAGCCAAGTCGACGACAGCAATCAGCCCCAGCATTTT.

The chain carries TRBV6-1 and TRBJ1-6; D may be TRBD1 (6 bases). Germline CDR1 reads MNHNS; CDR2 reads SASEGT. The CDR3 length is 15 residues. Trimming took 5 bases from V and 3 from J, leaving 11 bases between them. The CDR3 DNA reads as TGTGCCAGCAGTCCGGGGGCCCACTATAATTCACCCCTCCACTTT. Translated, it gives CASSPGAHYNSPLHF.

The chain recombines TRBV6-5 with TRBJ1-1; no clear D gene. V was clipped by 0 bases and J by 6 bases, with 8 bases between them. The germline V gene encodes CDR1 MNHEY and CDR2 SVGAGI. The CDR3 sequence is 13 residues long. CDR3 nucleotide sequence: TGTGCCAGCAGTTACTCGGGGTTGGCTGAAGCTTTCTTT. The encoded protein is CASSYSGLAEAFF.

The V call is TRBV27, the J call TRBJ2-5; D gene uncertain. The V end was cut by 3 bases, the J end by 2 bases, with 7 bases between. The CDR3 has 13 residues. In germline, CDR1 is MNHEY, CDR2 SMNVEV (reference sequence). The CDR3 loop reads CASSLNGQETQYF. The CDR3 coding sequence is TGTGCCAGCAGTTTGAACGGTCAAGAGACCCAGTACTTC.

The CDR3 DNA reads TGTGCCAGCAGTTTCAGACAGGGCGGCGGAAACACCATATATTTT. It encodes CASSFRQGGGNTIYF. The chain combines TRBV27 with TRBJ1-3; TRBD1 matches 7 bases. The junction had 6 bases not matched to a gene; V was cut back by 3 bases and J by 4 bases. In germline, CDR1 is MNHEY, CDR2 SMNVEV (reference sequence). The CDR3 sequence is 15 residues long.

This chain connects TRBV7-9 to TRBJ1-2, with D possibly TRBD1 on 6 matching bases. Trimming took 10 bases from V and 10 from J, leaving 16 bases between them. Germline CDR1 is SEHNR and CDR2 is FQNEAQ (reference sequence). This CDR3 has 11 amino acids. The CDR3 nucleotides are TGTGCCATTCTAACAGGGTTTGTCTACACCTTC. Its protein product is CAILTGFVYTF.

CDR3 in DNA: TGTGCCAGTAGTATTTTGGGCGGGAGGGCCGGCGAGCAGTACTTC. Its protein is CASSILGGRAGEQYF. This chain joins TRBV19 and TRBJ2-7; TRBD2 aligns across 9 bases. The germline gives CDR1 LNHDA, CDR2 SQIVND (reference sequence). The CDR3 length is 15 residues. V dropped 3 bases and J dropped 6; count of bases not matched to a gene: 9. The full variable domain, rest sourced from reference TRBV19 and TRBJ2-7, is DGGITQSPKYLFRKEGQNVTLSCEQNLNHDAMYWYRQDPGQGLRLIYYSQIVNDFQKGDIAEGYSVSREKKESFPLTVTSAQKNPTAFYLCASSILGGRAGEQYFGPGTRLTVT.